This T cell receptor (beta chain) was profiled in a study of metastatic and nonmetastatic thyroid tumors. Study at large: Malignant thyroid and benign thyroid patients provided blood and tumor or nodule tissue whose repertoires were compared.

Original handling: Clinicopathological groups differed in CDR3, with these differences serving to build a distant-metastasis classifier for papillary thyroid cancer. TCRdb re-clonotyped the PCR reads through MiXCR. These V and J calls originate from TCRdb's pipeline instead of the authors' own analysis. The sample consists of 35,000 to 40,000 clones, roughly a sixth of them appearing once. About this clone itself: The antigen is undetermined. At one boundary the junction diverges from the germline segment, which might be a read error.

Findings of the study overall: A significant increase in TCR beta diversity was reportedly seen in malignant thyroid tumors relative to benign nodules, in blood and tumor.

From germline, CDR1 is LNHDA and CDR2 SQIVND (reference sequence). CDR3 size: 16 residues. There were no patients who had received any treatment before thyroid surgery. This sequence originates from a female donor with papillary thyroid cancer or a benign thyroid nodule (not recorded which). Some clones in this sample may be carry-over from other donors' samples. Sequenced material: tumor tissue. The chain carries TRBV19 and TRBJ1-1; D not certain. CDR3 amino acids: CAISIDPGSRGTEASF. The CDR3 DNA follows: TGTGCCATTAGTATAGATCCAGGCAGCCGAGGCACTGAAGCTTCCTTT.